These 24 T cell receptor beta chains share one sample of origin, sequenced in a study of shared clonotypes between healthy human individuals. Clones were sequenced by immunoSEQ multiplex PCR, and TCRdb holds only the in-frame ones, with some missing. The sample includes hundreds of thousands of clones, almost 97% of them seen just once. Sequenced input: naive CD4+ T cells sorted from blood. Subset given: CD45RA+ positively selected. These receptors all come from a woman in her twenties or thirties in good health.

J is TRBJ1-2 and V is TRBV28; a possible D gene is TRBD1 (6 bases). The CDR3 is made up of 14 amino acids. Germline V gene data show CDR1 as MDHEN and CDR2 as SYDVKM. V lost 6 bases and J lost 0, with 11 bases in between. The CDR3 here is CASRTQGSNYGYTF. The CDR3 DNA sequence: TGTGCCAGCAGAACCCAGGGGTCTAACTATGGCTACACCTTC.

This clone was counted once. The chain joins TRBV12-2 to TRBJ1-5. TRBV12-2 is given as a pseudogene. This CDR3 spans 16 amino acids. CDR3 in amino acids: CASRLGPGNSNQPQHF. DNA for the CDR3: TGTGCAAGTCGCTTAGGCCCTGGGAATAGCAATCAGCCCCAGCATTTT.

The chain carries TRBV2 and TRBJ2-1, with 8 bases identical to TRBD1. The CDR3 is 14 amino acids. Germline V CDR1 and CDR2: SNHLY, FYNNEI. Trimming took 10 bases from V and 4 from J; bases not matched to a gene: 9. CDR3 DNA sequence: TGTGCCACCTCACAGGGGACAGGTTACAATGAGCAGTTCTTC. It translates to CATSQGTGYNEQFF.

As concerns this clone: Distinct nucleotide sequences in the sample also encode this CDR3. The CDR3: CASSFQETQYF. In nucleotides, the CDR3 is TGCGCCAGCAGCTTTCAGGAGACCCAGTACTTC. The gene calls are TRBV5-1 and TRBJ2-5; D call uncertain. The germline V gene has CDR1 SGHRS and CDR2 YFSETQ. The V gene lost 2 bases and the J gene lost 5 bases, with 4 bases spanning the gap. The CDR3 runs to 11 residues.

The chain is built from TRBV19 and TRBJ2-1; no definite D call. CDR3 length equals 13 residues. Deletions cut 2 bases from V and 5 bases from J, with 7 bases between. Germline loops: CDR1 LNHDA, CDR2 SQIVND (reference sequence). The CDR3 DNA sequence: TGTGCCAGTAGTATAAGTTTCCACAATGAGCAGTTCTTC. Amino acids: CASSISFHNEQFF.

The chain joins TRBV6-5 to TRBJ1-2, with D hard to call. Germline values: CDR1 MNHEY, CDR2 SVGAGI. The CDR3 has 12 residues. With 7 bases removed from V and 1 base from J, the gap between germline ends came to 7 bases. The CDR3 is CASKQNNYGYTF. CDR3 in DNA: TGTGCCAGCAAACAGAATAACTATGGCTACACCTTC.

This sequence joins TRBV30 and TRBJ1-3; no reliable D call. The CDR3 consists of 14 residues. Between the trimmed V and J ends, which lost 1 base and 0 bases, there was a span of 7 bases. CDR1 is GTSNPN, CDR2 SVGIG, per germline (reference sequence). The CDR3: CAWSGPLSGNTIYF. Here the CDR3 DNA reads TGTGCCTGGAGTGGACCGCTCTCTGGAAACACCATATATTTT.

V and J are TRBV5-1 and TRBJ2-3; D not resolved. The CDR3 length is 13 residues. The ends were cut back, 1 base at V and 3 bases at J, with 6 bases in the middle. Germline V lookup: CDR1 SGHRS, CDR2 YFSETQ. The CDR3 DNA sequence: TGCGCCAGCAGCTTGTTCGGAACAGATACGCAGTATTTT. Its protein product is CASSLFGTDTQYF.

The rearrangement uses TRBV4-2 and TRBJ2-4, with TRBD2 matching over 10 bases. Unmatched junction bases numbered 7, after V lost 2 bases and J lost 9 bases. This CDR3 has 15 residues. Germline assignment: CDR1 LGHNA and CDR2 YNFKEQ. CDR3 DNA: TGTGCCAGCAGCCAACCGGACCGACTAGCGGGCATTCAGTACTTC. It codes for CASSQPDRLAGIQYF.

The chain joins TRBV29-1 to TRBJ2-7; 11 bases fit TRBD2. With V trimmed by 6 bases and J by 3 bases, 7 bases remained unmatched. Per the germline V gene, CDR1 is SQVTM and CDR2 is ANQGSEA. The CDR3 runs 14 residues. As DNA, the CDR3 is TGCAGCGTAGCCCCCGGGACTAGCGGCTACGAGCAGTACTTC. Protein: CSVAPGTSGYEQYF.

CDR3 in amino acids: CASSLVDRGEAFF. CDR3 DNA sequence: TGTGCCAGCAGCTTGGTAGACAGGGGGGAAGCTTTCTTT. This chain joins TRBV5-8 and TRBJ1-1; 9 nucleotides match TRBD1. The germline CDR1 and CDR2 sequences are SGHTS and YDEGEE. J lost 8 bases, V lost 0 bases, and 2 bases had no gene match. The CDR3 has 13 residues.

The chain links TRBV19 to TRBJ2-7, with 7 positions matching TRBD1. The CDR3 spans 15 residues. Losses at the gene ends were 3 bases for V and 2 bases for J; bases not matched to a gene: 7. The germline CDR1 and CDR2 sequences are LNHDA and SQIVND (reference sequence). CDR3 DNA sequence: TGTGCCAGTAGTATCCACCAGACAGGGACCTACGAGCAGTACTTC. Protein product: CASSIHQTGTYEQYF.

The V and J genes are TRBV6-1 and TRBJ2-7; maybe TRBD1 (5 bases). From germline, CDR1 is MNHNS and CDR2 SASEGT. Trimming left V 4 bases short and J 0 bases short, with 13 bases between. This CDR3 contains 15 residues. The DNA of the CDR3 is TGTGCCAGCAGTGTAGACAGCCAAAGCTCCTACGAGCAGTACTTC. This codes for CASSVDSQSSYEQYF.

The CDR3, as DNA: TGTGCCAGCAGCGCGCGGACTAGCGGGAGGGTGACCTACGAGCAGTACTTC. It is translated as CASSARTSGRVTYEQYF. The chain recombines TRBV7-2 with TRBJ2-7, with 15 bases matching TRBD2. Germline CDR1 is SGHTA and CDR2 is FQGNSA. J was trimmed by 2 bases and V by 5 bases; bases with no gene match: 7. The CDR3 length is 17 residues.

This clone appeared a single time. The chain carries TRBV15 and TRBJ1-1, with 7 bases aligning to TRBD1. This CDR3 has 16 residues. CDR1 is LNHNV and CDR2 is YYDKDF in the germline V gene (reference sequence). J gave up 10 bases and V 1 base, and 15 bases lay outside the gene matches. The CDR3 loop is CATSRGQGGQLSRAFF. The CDR3 region has the DNA TGTGCCACCAGCAGAGGGCAGGGGGGACAACTGAGTAGAGCTTTCTTT.

This clone was seen just once. The CDR3 sequence: CASSDEDRGNSPLHF. DNA of the CDR3: TGTGCCAGCAGTGACGAGGACAGGGGGAATTCACCCCTCCACTTT. The rearrangement uses TRBV25-1 and TRBJ1-6, with 10 bases that match TRBD1. Germline V lookup: CDR1 MGHDK, CDR2 SYGVNS. Trimming cost V 3 bases and J 7 bases; bases outside gene matches: 3. There are 15 residues in the CDR3.

V is TRBV7-9 and J is TRBJ1-6; 7 nucleotides match TRBD1. The CDR3 consists of 16 residues. V trimming: 5 bases; J trimming: 6 bases; junction bases outside the gene matches: 10. Germline assignment: CDR1 SEHNR and CDR2 FQNEAQ (reference sequence). CDR3 DNA sequence: TGTGCCAGCAGCCCTCTACCCTACAGGGGTAATTCACCCCTCCACTTT. Translating gives CASSPLPYRGNSPLHF.

The chain is built from TRBV6-6 and TRBJ1-2; TRBD1 might be the D (6 bases). The CDR3 spans 15 residues. The germline CDR1 and CDR2 sequences are MNHNY and SVGAGI (reference sequence). The V end lost 0 bases, the J end lost 4 bases, and 12 bases lay between the germline ends. The CDR3 DNA reads as TGTGCCAGCAGTTACTCGGCAGGGGCGGGCTATGGCTACACCTTC. Protein: CASSYSAGAGYGYTF.

This rearrangement joins TRBV2 to TRBJ2-5, with TRBD1 matching 8 bases. The V segment lost 8 bases and the J segment 1 base; nucleotides outside the gene matches: 6. Germline assignment: CDR1 SNHLY and CDR2 FYNNEI. CDR3 length: 14 amino acids. The CDR3 DNA sequence: TGTGCCAGCGAAAAAGGGACAGGCCAAGAGACCCAGTACTTC. It codes for CASEKGTGQETQYF. Based on the CDR3 plus reference TRBV2 and TRBJ2-5, the full variable domain is EPEVTQTPSHQVTQMGQEVILRCVPISNHLYFYWYRQILGQKVEFLVSFYNNEISEKSEIFDDQFSVERPDGSNFTLKIRSTKLEDSAMYFCASEKGTGQETQYFGPGTRLLVL.

The rearrangement joins TRBV28 to TRBJ1-5, with TRBD1 matching 8 bases. J was trimmed by 11 bases and V by 6 bases; bases with no gene match: 15. This CDR3 comprises 15 residues. Per germline, CDR1 MDHEN and CDR2 SYDVKM. The DNA for the CDR3 is TGTGCCAGCAGACCCCGCAGGGGGCGGGGGTGGGCCCAGCATTTT. Residues: CASRPRRGRGWAQHF.

V and J are TRBV19 and TRBJ2-7; 14 bases fit TRBD2. V was clipped by 5 bases and J by 9 bases; unmatched bases: 12. The CDR3 is 16 amino acids. Per the germline V gene, CDR1 is LNHDA and CDR2 is SQIVND (reference sequence). CDR3 protein: CASSPNAGLAGDAQYF. The CDR3 DNA sequence: TGTGCCAGTAGTCCCAATGCGGGACTAGCGGGAGACGCGCAGTACTTC.

V gene TRBV15 combines with J gene TRBJ2-2, with no clear D. Germline lookup yields CDR1 LNHNV and CDR2 YYDKDF (reference sequence). This CDR3 contains 15 residues. V lost 8 bases to trimming and J lost 0 bases, with 13 bases between them. This chain's CDR3 is CATRTPGSNTGELFF. CDR3 in DNA: TGTGCCACCCGAACTCCCGGGTCGAACACCGGGGAGCTGTTTTTT.

The rearrangement joins TRBV18 to TRBJ1-2; 7 bases are shared with TRBD1. The junction had 19 bases not matched to a gene; V was cut back by 0 bases and J by 3 bases. The CDR3 is 20 residues long. The germline CDR1 and CDR2 sequences are KGHSH and LQKENI. CDR3: CASSPPVFLSGGSNDYGYTF. In nucleotides, the CDR3 is TGTGCCAGCTCACCACCGGTCTTCCTGTCAGGGGGGTCGAATGACTATGGCTACACCTTC.

This rearrangement joins TRBV29-1 to TRBJ2-5; the match to TRBD2 covers 8 bases. Trimming removed 6 bases from V and 0 bases from J; junction bases left unmatched: 9. Germline V gene sequence: CDR1 SQVTM, CDR2 ANQGSEA. The CDR3 has 15 residues. The DNA of the CDR3 is TGCAGCGTCCGGGGGGCTAGCGGGTACCAAGAGACCCAGTACTTC. Its translation: CSVRGASGYQETQYF.